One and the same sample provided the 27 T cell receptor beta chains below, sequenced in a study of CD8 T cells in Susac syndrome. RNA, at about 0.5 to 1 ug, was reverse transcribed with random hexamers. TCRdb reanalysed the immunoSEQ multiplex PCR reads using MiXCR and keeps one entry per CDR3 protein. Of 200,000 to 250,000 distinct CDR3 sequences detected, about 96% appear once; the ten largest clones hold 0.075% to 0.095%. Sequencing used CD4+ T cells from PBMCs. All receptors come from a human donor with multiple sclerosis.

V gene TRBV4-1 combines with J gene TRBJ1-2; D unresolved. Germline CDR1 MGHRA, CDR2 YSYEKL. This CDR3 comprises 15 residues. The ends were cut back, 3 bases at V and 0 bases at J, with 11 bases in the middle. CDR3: CASSQPTRANYGYTF. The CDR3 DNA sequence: TGCGCCAGCAGCCAGCCGACAAGAGCTAACTATGGCTACACCTTC.

The CDR3 nucleotides read TGCAGCGTTGGTTCAGGCGGCTACGAGCAGTACTTC. Its protein product is CSVGSGGYEQYF. This rearrangement joins TRBV29-1 to TRBJ2-7; the D is unclear. V was clipped by 4 bases and J by 3 bases, with 10 bases between them. The CDR3 is 12 amino acids. CDR1 and CDR2 (germline): SQVTM, ANQGSEA.

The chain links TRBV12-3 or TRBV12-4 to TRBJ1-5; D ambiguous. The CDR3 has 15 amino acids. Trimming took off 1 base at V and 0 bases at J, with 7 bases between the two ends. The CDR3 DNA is TGTGCCAGCAGTTTAGGGTTCTCTAGCAATCAGCCCCAGCATTTT. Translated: CASSLGFSSNQPQHF.

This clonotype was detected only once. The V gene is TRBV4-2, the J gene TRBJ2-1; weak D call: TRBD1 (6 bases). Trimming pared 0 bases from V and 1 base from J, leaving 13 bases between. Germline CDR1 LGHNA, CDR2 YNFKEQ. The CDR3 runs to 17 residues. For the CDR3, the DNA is TGTGCCAGCAGCCAAGACCGACAGGAACGGTCCTACAATGAGCAGTTCTTC. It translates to CASSQDRQERSYNEQFF.

The CDR3, as DNA: TGCAGCGTTGTTAGGTCCGCGGCCCCCACAGATACGCAGTATTTT. It is translated as CSVVRSAAPTDTQYF. The chain employs TRBV29-1 and TRBJ2-3; no clear D. The CDR3 loop spans 15 amino acids. Germline values: CDR1 SQVTM, CDR2 ANQGSEA. V shed 4 bases and J shed 2 bases, with 16 bases lying between them.

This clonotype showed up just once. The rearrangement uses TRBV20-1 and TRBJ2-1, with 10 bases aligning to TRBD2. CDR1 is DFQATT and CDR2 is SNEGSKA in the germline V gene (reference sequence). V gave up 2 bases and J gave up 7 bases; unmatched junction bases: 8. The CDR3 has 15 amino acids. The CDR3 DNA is TGCAGTGCTAGACCTAGCGGGAGCGTGGGGAATGAGCAGTTCTTC. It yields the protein CSARPSGSVGNEQFF.

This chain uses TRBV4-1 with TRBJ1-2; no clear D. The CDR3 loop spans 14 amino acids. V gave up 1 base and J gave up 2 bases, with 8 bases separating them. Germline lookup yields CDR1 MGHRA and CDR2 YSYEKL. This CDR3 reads CASSQVGRNYGYTF. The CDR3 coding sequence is TGCGCCAGCAGCCAAGTTGGCAGAAACTATGGCTACACCTTC.

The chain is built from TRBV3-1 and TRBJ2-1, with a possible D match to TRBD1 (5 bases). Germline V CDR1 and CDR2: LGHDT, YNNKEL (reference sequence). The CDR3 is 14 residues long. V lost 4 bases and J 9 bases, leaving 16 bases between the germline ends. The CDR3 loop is CASSLERGSLEQFF. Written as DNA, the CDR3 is TGTGCCAGCAGCCTTGAAAGGGGCTCCCTTGAGCAGTTCTTC.

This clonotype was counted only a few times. CDR3 sequence: CAWSVETSGTYEQYF. The CDR3 DNA reads as TGTGCCTGGAGTGTTGAGACTAGCGGAACCTACGAGCAGTACTTC. V and J are TRBV30 and TRBJ2-7; TRBD2 agrees at 9 bases. J was trimmed by 2 bases and V by 0 bases; bases with no gene match: 5. Germline lookup yields CDR1 GTSNPN and CDR2 SVGIG (reference sequence). The CDR3 consists of 15 residues.

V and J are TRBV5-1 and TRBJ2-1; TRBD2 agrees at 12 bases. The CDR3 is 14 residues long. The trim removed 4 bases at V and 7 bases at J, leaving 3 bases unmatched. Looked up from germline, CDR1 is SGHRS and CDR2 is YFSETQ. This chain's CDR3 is CASSVTSGRNEQFF. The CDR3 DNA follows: TGCGCCAGCAGCGTTACTAGCGGGAGGAATGAGCAGTTCTTC.

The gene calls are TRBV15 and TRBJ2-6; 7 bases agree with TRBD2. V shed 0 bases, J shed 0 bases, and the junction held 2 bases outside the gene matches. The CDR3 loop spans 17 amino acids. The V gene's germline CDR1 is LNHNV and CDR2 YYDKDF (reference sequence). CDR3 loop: CATSRDWGGSGANVLTF. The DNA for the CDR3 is TGTGCCACCAGCAGAGATTGGGGGGGCTCTGGGGCCAACGTCCTGACTTTC. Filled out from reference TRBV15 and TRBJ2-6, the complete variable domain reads DAMVIQNPRYQVTQFGKPVTLSCSQTLNHNVMYWYQQKSSQAPKLLFHYYDKDFNNEADTPDNFQSRRPNTSFCFLDIRSPGLGDTAMYLCATSRDWGGSGANVLTFGAGSRLTVL.

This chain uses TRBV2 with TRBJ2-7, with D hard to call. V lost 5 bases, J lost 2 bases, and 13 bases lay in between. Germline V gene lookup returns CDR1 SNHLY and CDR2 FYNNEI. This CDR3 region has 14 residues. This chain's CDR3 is CASSLNLDPYEQYF. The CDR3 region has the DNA TGTGCCAGCAGTCTGAACTTGGACCCCTACGAGCAGTACTTC.

The CDR3: CASSQHRGTEAFF. CDR3 DNA: TGTGCCAGCAGCCAACACAGGGGCACTGAAGCTTTCTTT. The genes are TRBV14 and TRBJ1-1; 7 nucleotides match TRBD1. The germline V gene encodes CDR1 SGHDN and CDR2 FVKESK. V lost 2 bases to trimming and J lost 4 bases; unmatched junction nucleotides: 1. This CDR3 is 13 amino acids long.

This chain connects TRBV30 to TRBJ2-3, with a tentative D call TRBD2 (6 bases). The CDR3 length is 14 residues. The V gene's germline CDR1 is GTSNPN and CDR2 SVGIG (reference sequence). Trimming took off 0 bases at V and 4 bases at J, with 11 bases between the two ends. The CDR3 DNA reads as TGTGCCTGGAGTGTACGACGGGAGTCAGATACGCAGTATTTT. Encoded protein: CAWSVRRESDTQYF.

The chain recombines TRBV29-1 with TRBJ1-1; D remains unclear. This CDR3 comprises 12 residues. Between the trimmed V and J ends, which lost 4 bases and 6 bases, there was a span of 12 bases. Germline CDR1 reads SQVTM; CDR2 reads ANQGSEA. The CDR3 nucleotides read TGCAGCGTTGGGATAGGAGTGGCTGAAGCTTTCTTT. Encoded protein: CSVGIGVAEAFF.

CDR3 amino acids: CSVEVVRGRFETQYF. CDR3 bases: TGCAGCGTTGAAGTTGTCAGGGGGCGGTTCGAGACCCAGTACTTC. The chain recombines TRBV29-1 with TRBJ2-5; 8 nucleotides line up with TRBD1. The CDR3 runs 15 residues. Germline-derived CDR1 and CDR2 are SQVTM and ANQGSEA. V lost 1 base, J lost 5 bases, and 9 bases stayed unmatched.

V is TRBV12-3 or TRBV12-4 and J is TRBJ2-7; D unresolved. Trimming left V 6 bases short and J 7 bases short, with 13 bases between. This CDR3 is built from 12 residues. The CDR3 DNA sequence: TGTGCCAGCAGCCCCCTGTCCCGAGAGCAGTACTTC. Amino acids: CASSPLSREQYF.

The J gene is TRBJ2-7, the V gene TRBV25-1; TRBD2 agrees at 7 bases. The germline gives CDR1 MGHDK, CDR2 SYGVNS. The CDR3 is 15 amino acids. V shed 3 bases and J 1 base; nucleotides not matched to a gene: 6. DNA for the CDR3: TGTGCCAGCAGTGAGGCGGGGCGGGGGTCCTACGAGCAGTACTTC. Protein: CASSEAGRGSYEQYF.

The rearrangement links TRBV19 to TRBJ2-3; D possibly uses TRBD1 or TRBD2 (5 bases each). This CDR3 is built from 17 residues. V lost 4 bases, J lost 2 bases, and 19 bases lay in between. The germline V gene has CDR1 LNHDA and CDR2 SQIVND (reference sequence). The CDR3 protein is CASSKNRRRNPTDTQYF. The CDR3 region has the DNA TGTGCCAGTAGTAAGAACAGGAGGAGGAATCCCACAGATACGCAGTATTTT.

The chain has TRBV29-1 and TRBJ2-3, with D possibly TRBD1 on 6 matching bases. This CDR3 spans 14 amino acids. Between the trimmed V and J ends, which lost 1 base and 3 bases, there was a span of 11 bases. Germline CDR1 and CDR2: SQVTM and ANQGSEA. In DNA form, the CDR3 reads TGCAGCGTTGAAGCCGACAGGATGACAGATACGCAGTATTTT. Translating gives CSVEADRMTDTQYF.

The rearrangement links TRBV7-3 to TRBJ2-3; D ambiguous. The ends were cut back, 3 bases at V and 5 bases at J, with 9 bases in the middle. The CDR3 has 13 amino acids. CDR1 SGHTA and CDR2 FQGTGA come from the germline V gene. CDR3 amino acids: CASSFPPEDTQYF. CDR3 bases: TGTGCCAGCAGCTTCCCCCCCGAAGATACGCAGTATTTT.

The CDR3 coding sequence is TGTGCCAGCAGTGAACCCGGGGGGGGTAACTATGGCTACACCTTC. It codes for CASSEPGGGNYGYTF. The chain couples TRBV25-1 to TRBJ1-2; D is possibly TRBD1 (5 bases). The CDR3 is made up of 15 amino acids. Trimming pared 2 bases from V and 1 base from J, leaving 11 bases between. Germline V lookup: CDR1 MGHDK, CDR2 SYGVNS.

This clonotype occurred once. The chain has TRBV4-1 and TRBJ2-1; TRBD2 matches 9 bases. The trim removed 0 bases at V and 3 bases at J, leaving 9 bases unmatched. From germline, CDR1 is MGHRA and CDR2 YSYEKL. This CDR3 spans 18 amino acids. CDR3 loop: CASSQEGLAGPRYNEQFF. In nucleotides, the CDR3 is TGCGCCAGCAGCCAAGAAGGGCTAGCGGGACCCCGCTACAATGAGCAGTTCTTC.

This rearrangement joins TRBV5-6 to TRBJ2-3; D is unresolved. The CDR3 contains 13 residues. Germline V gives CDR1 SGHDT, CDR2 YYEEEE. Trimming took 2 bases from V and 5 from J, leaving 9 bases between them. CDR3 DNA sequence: TGTGCCAGCAGCTTTGGTTTAGAAGATACGCAGTATTTT. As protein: CASSFGLEDTQYF.

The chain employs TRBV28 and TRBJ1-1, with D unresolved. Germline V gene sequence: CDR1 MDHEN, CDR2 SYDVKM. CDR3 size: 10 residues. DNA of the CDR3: TGTGCGACACTGAACACTGAAGCTTTCTTT. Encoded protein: CATLNTEAFF.

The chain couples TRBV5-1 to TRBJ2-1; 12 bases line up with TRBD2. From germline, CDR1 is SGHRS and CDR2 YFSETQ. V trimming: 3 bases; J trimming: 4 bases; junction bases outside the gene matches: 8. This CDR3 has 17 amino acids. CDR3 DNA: TGCGCCAGCAGCTCCGGCGGACTAGCGGGACGATACAATGAGCAGTTCTTC. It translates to CASSSGGLAGRYNEQFF.

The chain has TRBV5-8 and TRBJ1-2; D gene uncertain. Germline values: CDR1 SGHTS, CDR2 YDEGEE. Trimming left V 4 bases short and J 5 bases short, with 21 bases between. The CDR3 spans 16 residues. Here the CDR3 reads CASSDDSGRRRYGYTF. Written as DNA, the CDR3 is TGTGCCAGCAGCGATGACTCAGGACGGCGACGGTATGGCTACACCTTC. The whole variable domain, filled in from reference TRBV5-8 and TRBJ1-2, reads EAGVTQSPTHLIKTRGQQATLRCSPISGHTSVYWYQQALGLGLQFLLWYDEGEERNRGNFPPRFSGRQFPNYSSELNVNALELEDSALYLCASSDDSGRRRYGYTFGSGTRLTVV.